This T cell receptor (beta chain) was identified during a study of T cells in Graves' hyperthyroidism and ophthalmopathy. This clonotype was seen a handful of times. Amplification targeted TCR beta CDR3 regions from RNA transcripts. Primed by the HTBI set, a first-round RT-PCR was run on the TCR CDR3. TCRdb used MiXCR to reprocess the multiplex PCR reads, holding one entry per CDR3 protein. Of hundreds of thousands of distinct CDR3 sequences detected, more than 11% appear once; the ten largest clones hold 20% to 25%. Patients having uncontrolled infection, another autoimmune disease, pregnancy or lactation were not included. 10 ml of fresh peripheral blood supplied the PBMCs. This CDR3 contains 17 residues. V was pared by 3 bases and J by 3 bases, with 18 bases between. The germline gives CDR1 SEHNR, CDR2 FQNEAQ (reference sequence).

This receptor was identified in a woman in her thirties with Graves' hyperthyroidism. Sample: blood. This chain uses TRBV7-9 with TRBJ2-1; no clear D. The CDR3 spells CASSFPSAAKIYNEQFF. In DNA, the CDR3 is TGTGCCAGCAGCTTCCCGTCCGCCGCCAAGATCTACAATGAGCAGTTCTTC.